The 20 T cell receptor beta chains given below trace back to one sample, sequenced in a study of CD8 T cells in Susac syndrome. RNA totalling roughly 0.45 to 1 ug underwent reverse transcription with random hexamers. Each CDR3 protein is one row after TCRdb ran MiXCR on the immunoSEQ multiplex PCR reads. The sample contains a few hundred thousand distinct CDR3 sequences, 85% to 95% of which appear only once. The sample taken for sequencing was CD4+ T cells from PBMCs. These TCRs come from a human donor with multiple sclerosis.

The chain couples TRBV20-1 to TRBJ1-6, with D possibly matching TRBD1 (5 bases). Germline-derived CDR1 and CDR2 are DFQATT and SNEGSKA (reference sequence). This CDR3 spans 14 amino acids. Trimming pared 3 bases from V and 9 bases from J, leaving 15 bases between. CDR3 loop: CSASAWGIGSPLHF. CDR3 coding DNA: TGCAGTGCTAGCGCTTGGGGGATCGGTTCACCCCTCCACTTT.

The rearrangement uses TRBV20-1 and TRBJ2-3; a possible D gene is TRBD1 (7 bases). The V and J ends lost 5 bases and 4 bases respectively, with 13 bases between them. Per germline, CDR1 DFQATT and CDR2 SNEGSKA (reference sequence). This CDR3 has 13 residues. The CDR3 loop reads CSAFQGGADTQYF. The CDR3 nucleotides read TGCAGTGCTTTCCAGGGGGGCGCAGATACGCAGTATTTT.

This chain uses TRBV11-2 with TRBJ1-2; unclear D gene. V lost 0 bases to trimming and J lost 6 bases, with 8 bases between them. Germline V gene sequence: CDR1 SGHAT, CDR2 FQNNGV. There are 13 residues in the CDR3. CDR3 DNA: TGTGCCAGCAGCTTAGATCTCCTGGATGGCTACACCTTC. Amino acids: CASSLDLLDGYTF.

This rearrangement joins TRBV24-1 to TRBJ1-1; no reliable D call. Germline CDR1 KGHDR, CDR2 SFDVKD. CDR3 size: 13 residues. Trimming pared 4 bases from V and 1 base from J, leaving 6 bases between. The DNA of the CDR3 is TGTGCCACCAGTGACTCAACGAACACTGAAGCTTTCTTT. This encodes CATSDSTNTEAFF.

The chain uses TRBV20-1 and TRBJ2-7; perhaps TRBD2 as D (5 bases). Trimming took 6 bases from V and 2 from J, leaving 17 bases between them. The CDR3 sequence is 14 residues long. CDR1 DFQATT and CDR2 SNEGSKA come from the germline V gene (reference sequence). CDR3 nucleotide sequence: TGCAGTGCACCATCCAGCGGTTCCCCCTACGAGCAGTACTTC. Protein product: CSAPSSGSPYEQYF.

The chain is built from TRBV7-2 and TRBJ2-1; TRBD2 aligns across 10 bases. Germline lookup yields CDR1 SGHTA and CDR2 FQGNSA. This CDR3 is 12 amino acids long. With V trimmed by 4 bases and J by 12 bases, 3 bases remained unmatched. DNA of the CDR3: TGTGCCAGCAGCTCCTCTAGCGGGGGGCAGTTCTTC. Its protein is CASSSSSGGQFF.

The DNA of the CDR3 is TGTGCCAGCAGCTTGGACGAAGGGTTTGTCTATGGCTACACCTTC. Residues: CASSLDEGFVYGYTF. V and J are TRBV7-2 and TRBJ1-2; no firm D call. Germline V gives CDR1 SGHTA, CDR2 FQGNSA. The CDR3 loop spans 15 amino acids. Trimming cost V 3 bases and J 4 bases, with 15 bases left between them.

This clonotype was seen more than once but under ten times. The J gene is TRBJ2-1, the V gene TRBV30; 8 nucleotides match TRBD2. Germline V gene lookup returns CDR1 GTSNPN and CDR2 SVGIG (reference sequence). The V gene end was trimmed by 2 bases and the J gene end by 5 bases; junction bases not matched to a gene: 8. This CDR3 contains 15 residues. The CDR3 DNA reads as TGTGCCTGGAGTTTCCTCAAGCGGGGGAACAATGAGCAGTTCTTC. It specifies CAWSFLKRGNNEQFF.

The chain couples TRBV3-1 to TRBJ2-1; possibly TRBD1 for D (6 bases). Trimming left V 5 bases short and J 4 bases short, with 15 bases between. Germline CDR1 LGHDT, CDR2 YNNKEL (reference sequence). The CDR3 is 15 residues long. CDR3 sequence (DNA): TGTGCCAGCAGCGGCATACAGGGTTCATACAATGAGCAGTTCTTC. It is translated as CASSGIQGSYNEQFF.

The chain uses TRBV20-1 and TRBJ2-1, with D tentatively TRBD2 (5 bases). CDR1 is DFQATT and CDR2 is SNEGSKA in the germline V gene (reference sequence). V was pared by 5 bases and J by 0 bases, with 17 bases between. The CDR3 is 16 residues long. This chain's CDR3 is CSAARVSGSSYNEQFF. The CDR3 coding sequence is TGCAGTGCTGCTAGGGTGTCTGGGAGCTCCTACAATGAGCAGTTCTTC.

The chain uses TRBV25-1 and TRBJ2-7, with D uncertain. The CDR3 is made up of 12 amino acids. Trimming took off 6 bases at V and 4 bases at J, with 10 bases between the two ends. CDR1 MGHDK and CDR2 SYGVNS come from the germline V gene. In DNA, the CDR3 is TGTGCCAGCAGCGGGCTCTCTTACGAGCAGTACGTC. Amino acid sequence: CASSGLSYEQYV.

The genes are TRBV3-1 and TRBJ1-2; D is undetermined. V was pared by 1 base and J by 4 bases, with 10 bases between. In germline, CDR1 is LGHDT, CDR2 YNNKEL (reference sequence). This CDR3 is 14 amino acids long. The CDR3 here is CASSQGSRAYGYTF. CDR3 nucleotide sequence: TGTGCCAGCAGCCAAGGCAGTCGGGCCTATGGCTACACCTTC.

The rearrangement links TRBV20-1 to TRBJ1-2; 12 bases align to TRBD1. CDR3 length: 19 residues. The junction had 16 bases not matched to a gene; V was cut back by 1 base and J by 4 bases. CDR1 is DFQATT, CDR2 SNEGSKA, per germline (reference sequence). CDR3: CSARGPMGQGALESYGYTF. The DNA of the CDR3 is TGCAGTGCTAGAGGACCGATGGGACAGGGGGCCCTAGAATCCTATGGCTACACCTTC.

The chain carries TRBV29-1 and TRBJ1-2, with TRBD1 matching 7 bases. The V gene end was trimmed by 3 bases and the J gene end by 8 bases; junction bases not matched to a gene: 12. Germline V gene data show CDR1 as SQVTM and CDR2 as ANQGSEA. The CDR3 consists of 14 residues. CDR3 sequence (DNA): TGCAGCGTTGAGAAATTGGGACAGCGTCGCGGCTACACCTTC. This translates into CSVEKLGQRRGYTF.

The chain joins TRBV15 to TRBJ1-5; possible D gene TRBD1, 5 bases. From germline, CDR1 is LNHNV and CDR2 YYDKDF (reference sequence). V lost 6 bases, J lost 0 bases, and 12 bases lay in between. This CDR3 has 15 residues. In DNA form, the CDR3 reads TGTGCCACCAGGGAGGGGCAGTTTAGCAATCAGCCCCAGCATTTT. Translation: CATREGQFSNQPQHF.

The chain employs TRBV29-1 and TRBJ2-1, with D hard to call. Germline CDR1 and CDR2: SQVTM and ANQGSEA. This CDR3 region has 11 residues. V was trimmed by 2 bases and J by 9 bases, leaving 8 bases between them. CDR3 bases: TGCAGCGTTGAACAGGATCCTGAGCAGTTCTTC. It encodes CSVEQDPEQFF.

This clonotype was seen only a few times. The V and J genes are TRBV6-1 and TRBJ2-5; the D gene is possibly TRBD2 (5 bases). The germline gives CDR1 MNHNS, CDR2 SASEGT. The CDR3 is 13 residues long. With 8 bases removed from V and 2 bases from J, the gap between germline ends came to 12 bases. Here the CDR3 reads CASRVRDQETQYF. In DNA form, the CDR3 reads TGTGCCAGCCGGGTGAGGGATCAAGAGACCCAGTACTTC.

The chain couples TRBV5-1 to TRBJ2-1; tentatively, D is TRBD2 (5 bases). V shed 3 bases and J shed 12 bases, with 10 bases lying between them. The CDR3 consists of 11 residues. Germline CDR1 and CDR2: SGHRS and YFSETQ. CDR3 DNA sequence: TGCGCCAGCAGCTGGACCGGAGGGCAGTTCTTC. As protein: CASSWTGGQFF.

The V call is TRBV6-6, the J call TRBJ2-3; perhaps TRBD1 as D (6 bases). The CDR3 totals 12 residues. Per germline, CDR1 MNHNY and CDR2 SVGAGI (reference sequence). The ends were cut back, 6 bases at V and 5 bases at J, with 9 bases in the middle. CDR3 bases: TGTGCCAGCAGACCCAGGGGAGATACGCAGTATTTT. Encoded protein: CASRPRGDTQYF.

This chain's CDR3 is CAWSVSGRLNQPQHF. CDR3 DNA sequence: TGTGCCTGGAGTGTATCAGGCAGACTCAATCAGCCCCAGCATTTT. The chain has TRBV30 and TRBJ1-5; D remains ambiguous. V lost 0 bases, J lost 3 bases, and 12 bases lay in between. This CDR3 has 15 residues. The V gene's germline CDR1 is GTSNPN and CDR2 SVGIG (reference sequence).